Described below is a single T cell receptor beta chain sequence and its context. Its antigen specificity is not known. Base-call qualities are not available, and no considerably larger clone is one nucleotide away. V loses 4 bases at its end and J loses 7 bases; junction bases beyond the gene matches: 10. Spanning cysteine to phenylalanine, the CDR3 consists of 15 amino acids. Here the CDR3 DNA is all that survives: 45 bases in frame from base 1. Reading the germline V gene gives CDR1 MNHEY and CDR2 SVGAGI. Collaborating institutions collected whole blood in K2EDTA tubes following their own protocols. For TCRbeta analysis, collaborators shipped samples as frozen whole blood, isolated PBMCs, or DNA extracted from either of those sample types. The immunoSEQ Assay, a bias-controlled multiplex PCR, was used to amplify TCRbeta CDR3 regions from genomic DNA. Per the source publication's procedure: The number of nucleated cells in each sample was estimated by amplification of reference gene primers within the assay. Sequence reads were collapsed and filtered to measure the absolute abundance of every unique TCRbeta CDR3 rearrangement. For each sample, productive Simpson clonality was calculated as the square root of Simpson's diversity index over productive rearrangements. This is the immuneACCESS table as TCRdb keeps it, with only in-frame sequences that have V and J called. A part of the clones is gone; compared with another copy, unresolved V genes explain less than half, and the rest is unexplained. Clone size and V and J calls were adopted from that table, with D and trimming inferred from the DNA. The sample data list some 170,000 clones, and 85% of these were observed just once. 0.8% to 1.2% of the sample is held by the ten biggest clonotypes.

The data belong to a study of blood T cell repertoires in COVID-19 (dated by TCRdb to 2018 to 2020). As for the study more broadly: Collaborator samples came from the United States, Italy and Spain and covered acute and convalescent phases of COVID-19. HLA class I and class II types, where available, came from metadata supplied by the sample provider rather than from assay-based typing. The prospective study material was composed of cDNA or gDNA derived from T cells, B-cell-depleted T cells, or PBMCs. Sample metadata almost always included a de-identified subject ID, COVID-19 status, age in years and sex. Subjects who had been exposed to COVID-19, were actively infected with it, or had recovered from it provided the deeply sampled blood TCRbeta repertoires that made up the dataset. Samples were obtained from the ongoing ImmuneRACE study (first 160 participants) and from about 1,300 subjects provided by 6 global collaborators. The repertoires were made available in a free public database intended to serve as a resource for research on the immune response to SARS-CoV-2. Points the paper makes about the study in general: How much clinical and demographic metadata was included differed by source and by participant, and the metadata was provided uncurated.

The sample comprised peripheral blood. The receptor was derived from a man aged 40-55 years with acute or convalescent COVID-19. This chain joins TRBV6-5 to TRBJ1-1; 9 middle bases align to TRBD1. The DNA is as follows: TGTGCCAGCAGTTTCACACAGGGGGCAGGGGGTGAAGCTTTCTTT. This is translated as CASSFTQGAGGEAFF.